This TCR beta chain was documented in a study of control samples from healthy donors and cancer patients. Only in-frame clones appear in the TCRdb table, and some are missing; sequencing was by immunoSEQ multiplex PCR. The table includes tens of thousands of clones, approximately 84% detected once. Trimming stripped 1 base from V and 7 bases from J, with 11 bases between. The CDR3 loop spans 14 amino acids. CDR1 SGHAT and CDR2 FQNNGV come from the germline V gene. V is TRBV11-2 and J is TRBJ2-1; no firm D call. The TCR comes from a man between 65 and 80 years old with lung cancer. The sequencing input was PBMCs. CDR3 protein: CASSLVPVLNEQFF. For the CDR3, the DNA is TGTGCCAGCAGCTTAGTTCCGGTATTGAATGAGCAGTTCTTC.